This is a list of T cell receptor beta chains from one sample in a study of control samples from healthy donors and cancer patients. Method: immunoSEQ multiplex PCR; TCRdb's copy keeps in-frame clones and lacks some. The profile shows 150,000 to 200,000 clones, 96% of them singletons. Sequenced input: blood. These TCRs come from a woman aged 30 to 39 in good health. Both conserved end residues are part of each CDR3. D genes are given only for firm matches. Only part of the rows carry a size: once, few, many, or a class if the clone is expanded.

clone_size	j_call	v_call	cdr3_length	d_call	cdr3_nt	cdr3_aa
.	TRBJ1-2	TRBV7-6	16	TRBD1	TGTGCCAGCAGCCTTTATGATGACAGGGTTTACTATGGCTACACCTTC	CASSLYDDRVYYGYTF
.	TRBJ2-5	TRBV18	16	.	TGTGCCAGCTCACCCACGGTGGGAGGTGGACAAGAGACCCAGTACTTC	CASSPTVGGGQETQYF
.	TRBJ1-1	TRBV5-6	14	.	TGTGCCAGCAGCCGGGGGAAAAGGAACACTGAAGCTTTCTTT	CASSRGKRNTEAFF
.	TRBJ1-2	TRBV5-4	15	.	TGTGCCAGCAGCTTGGTTACAGGGCGTTCTGGTGGCTACACCTTC	CASSLVTGRSGGYTF
.	TRBJ2-2	TRBV5-8	19	.	TGTGCCAGCCGTTTTAGGCCCGGCAGGGACCCCGCGAACACCGGGGAGCTGTTTTTT	CASRFRPGRDPANTGELFF
once	TRBJ1-4	TRBV7-2	12	.	TGTGCCAGCAGCCCGTCGGGGAGCAAACTGTTTTTT	CASSPSGSKLFF
.	TRBJ1-5	TRBV19	13	.	TGTGCCACTAATTCAGGTCTCAATCAGCCCCAGCATTTT	CATNSGLNQPQHF
once	TRBJ1-1	TRBV7-9	12	.	TGTGCCAGCAGCTTAGGACAGAGTGAAGCTTTCTTT	CASSLGQSEAFF
.	TRBJ1-2	TRBV2	15	TRBD1	TGTGCCAGCAGCCTAGGGACAGGGAGAAATTATGGCTACACCTTC	CASSLGTGRNYGYTF
.	TRBJ1-3	TRBV28	19	.	TGTGCCAGCAACTTCGGAGTCCGTGGCAGAGGAGTCCCTGGAAACACCATATATTTT	CASNFGVRGRGVPGNTIYF
.	TRBJ2-1	TRBV4-1	16	.	TGCGCCAGCAGCCAAGGGGCGGGGTCATCCCAAAATGAGCAGTTCTTC	CASSQGAGSSQNEQFF
.	TRBJ2-1	TRBV4-1	15	TRBD1	TGCGCCAGCAGCCGGACAGGGGGCTCCTACAATGAGCAGTTCTTC	CASSRTGGSYNEQFF
.	TRBJ2-2	TRBV30	11	.	TGTGCCTGGACCGGTACCGGGGAGCTGTTTTTT	CAWTGTGELFF
.	TRBJ1-4	TRBV27	19	TRBD1	TGTGCCAGCAGTTCGATATGGTCCCGGGACAGGGTACAGTATGAAAAACTGTTTTTT	CASSSIWSRDRVQYEKLFF